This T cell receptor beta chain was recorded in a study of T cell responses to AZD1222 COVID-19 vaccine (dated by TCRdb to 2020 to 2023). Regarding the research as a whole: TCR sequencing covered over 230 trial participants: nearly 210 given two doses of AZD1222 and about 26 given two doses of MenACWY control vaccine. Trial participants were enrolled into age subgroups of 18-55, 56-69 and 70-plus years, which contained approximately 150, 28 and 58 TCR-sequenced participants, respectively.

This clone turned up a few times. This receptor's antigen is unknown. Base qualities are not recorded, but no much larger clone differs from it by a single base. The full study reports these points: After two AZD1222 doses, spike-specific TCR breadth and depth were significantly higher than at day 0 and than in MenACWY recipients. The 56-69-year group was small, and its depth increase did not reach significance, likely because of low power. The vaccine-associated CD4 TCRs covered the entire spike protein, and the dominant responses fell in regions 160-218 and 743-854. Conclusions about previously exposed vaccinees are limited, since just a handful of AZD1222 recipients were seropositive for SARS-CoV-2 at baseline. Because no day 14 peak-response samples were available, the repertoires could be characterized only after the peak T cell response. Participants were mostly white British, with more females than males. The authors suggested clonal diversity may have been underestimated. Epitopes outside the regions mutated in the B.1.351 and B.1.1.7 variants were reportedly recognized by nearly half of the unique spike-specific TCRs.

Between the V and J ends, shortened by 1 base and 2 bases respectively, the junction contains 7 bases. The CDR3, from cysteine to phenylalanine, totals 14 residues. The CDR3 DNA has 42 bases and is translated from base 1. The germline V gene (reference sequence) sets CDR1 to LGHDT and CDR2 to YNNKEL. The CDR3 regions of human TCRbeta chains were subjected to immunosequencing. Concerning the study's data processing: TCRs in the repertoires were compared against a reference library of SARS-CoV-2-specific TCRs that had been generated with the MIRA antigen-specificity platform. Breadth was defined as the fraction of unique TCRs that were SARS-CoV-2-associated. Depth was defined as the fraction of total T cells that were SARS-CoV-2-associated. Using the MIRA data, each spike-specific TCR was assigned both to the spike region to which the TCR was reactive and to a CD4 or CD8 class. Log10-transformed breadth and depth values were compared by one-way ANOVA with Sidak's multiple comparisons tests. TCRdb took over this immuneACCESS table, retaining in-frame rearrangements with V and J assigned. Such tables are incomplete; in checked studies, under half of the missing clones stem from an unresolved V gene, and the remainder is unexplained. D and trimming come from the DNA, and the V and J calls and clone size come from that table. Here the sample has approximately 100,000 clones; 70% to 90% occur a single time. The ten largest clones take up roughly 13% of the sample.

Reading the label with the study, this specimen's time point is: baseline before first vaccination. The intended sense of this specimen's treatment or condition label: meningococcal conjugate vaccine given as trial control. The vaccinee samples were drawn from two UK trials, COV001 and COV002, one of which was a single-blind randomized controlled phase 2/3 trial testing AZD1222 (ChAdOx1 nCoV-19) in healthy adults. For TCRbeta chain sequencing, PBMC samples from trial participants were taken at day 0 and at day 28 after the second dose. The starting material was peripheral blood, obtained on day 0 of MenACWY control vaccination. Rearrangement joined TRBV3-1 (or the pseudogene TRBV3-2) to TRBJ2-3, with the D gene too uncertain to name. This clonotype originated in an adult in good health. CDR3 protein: CASSQALLTDTQYF. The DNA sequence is TGTGCCAGCAGCCAAGCTCTCCTCACAGATACGCAGTATTTT.